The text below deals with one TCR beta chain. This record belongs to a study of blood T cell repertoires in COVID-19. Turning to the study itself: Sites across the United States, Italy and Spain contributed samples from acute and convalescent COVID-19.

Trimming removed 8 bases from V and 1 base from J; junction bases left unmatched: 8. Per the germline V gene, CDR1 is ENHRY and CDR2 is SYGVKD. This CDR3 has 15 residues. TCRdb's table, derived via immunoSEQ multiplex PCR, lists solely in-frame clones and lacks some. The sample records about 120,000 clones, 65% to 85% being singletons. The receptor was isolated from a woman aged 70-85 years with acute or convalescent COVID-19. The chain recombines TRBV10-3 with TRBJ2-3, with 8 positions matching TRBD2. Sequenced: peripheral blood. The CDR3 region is CAIRPGLVRTDTQYF. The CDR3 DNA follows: TGTGCCATCCGACCGGGACTAGTGCGCACAGATACGCAGTATTTT.